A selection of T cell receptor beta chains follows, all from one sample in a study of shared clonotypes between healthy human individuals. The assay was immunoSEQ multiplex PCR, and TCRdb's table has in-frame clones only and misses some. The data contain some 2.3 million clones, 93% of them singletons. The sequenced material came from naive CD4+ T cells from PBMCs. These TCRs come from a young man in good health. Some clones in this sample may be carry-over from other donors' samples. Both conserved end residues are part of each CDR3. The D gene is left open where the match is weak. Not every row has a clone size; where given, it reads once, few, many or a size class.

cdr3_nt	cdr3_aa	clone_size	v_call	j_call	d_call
TGTGCCAGCAGTTGGGACAGCTACGAGCAGTACTTC	CASSWDSYEQYF	NA	TRBV6-6	TRBJ2-7	TRBD1
TGTGCCAGCAGCAAAACCAGGAACACCGGGGAGCTGTTTTTT	CASSKTRNTGELFF	NA	TRBV11-3	TRBJ2-2	NA
TGTGCCAGTAGTATAGTGGCGAACACCGGGGAGCTGTTTTTT	CASSIVANTGELFF	NA	TRBV19	TRBJ2-2	NA
TGTGCCAGCTCATCGGGGGAGCGAGGCTACACCTTC	CASSSGERGYTF	NA	TRBV18	TRBJ1-2	NA
TGCGCCAGCAAATATGGGGGCGGGAGTAACTACGAGCAGTACTTC	CASKYGGGSNYEQYF	NA	TRBV5-1	TRBJ2-7	NA
TGTGCCAGCAGCTTAGCCTATCTGGGGGGCAGGGGTGGTCAGCCCCAGCATTTT	CASSLAYLGGRGGQPQHF	NA	TRBV7-2	TRBJ1-5	NA
TGTGCCAGCTCCCCGGAGCGACTAGCCAAAAACATTCAGTACTTC	CASSPERLAKNIQYF	NA	TRBV18	TRBJ2-4	NA
TGTGCCAGCAGCAATATCCAGGGTAGGTCCTCTGGAAACACCATATATTTT	CASSNIQGRSSGNTIYF	NA	TRBV21-1	TRBJ1-3	NA
TGTGCCAGTATGGGGACTAGCCTCTACGAGCAGTACTTC	CASMGTSLYEQYF	NA	TRBV18	TRBJ2-7	TRBD2
TGCAGCGTTGTGCCAGCGGGAGTTTCCTACGAGCAGTACTTC	CSVVPAGVSYEQYF	NA	TRBV29-1	TRBJ2-7	TRBD2
TGTGCCTGGAGTGTTGGTAGCGGCTACAATGAGCAGTTCTTC	CAWSVGSGYNEQFF	NA	TRBV30	TRBJ2-1	NA
TGTGCCAGCAGCGTAGGGAACCCGGCGGACATTCAGTACTTC	CASSVGNPADIQYF	NA	TRBV9	TRBJ2-4	NA
TGTGCCATCAGCCCCATGGGCCAGGGTCCCTACGAGCAGTACTTC	CAISPMGQGPYEQYF	NA	TRBV10-3	TRBJ2-7	NA
TGCGCCAGCAAGGAAGGGAATCTATTCACCGGGGAGCTGTTTTTT	CASKEGNLFTGELFF	NA	TRBV5-1	TRBJ2-2	NA
TGCAGCGTTGGCACAGGGGGCTATACCGGGGAGCTGTTTTTT	CSVGTGGYTGELFF	once	TRBV29-1	TRBJ2-2	TRBD1
TGCGCCAGCAGCTTGGCCGGGGTAGGCACTGAAGCTTTCTTT	CASSLAGVGTEAFF	NA	TRBV5-1	TRBJ1-1	NA
TGTGCCTGGAGTGCCTACAGGGGGCAAGAGACCCAGTACTTC	CAWSAYRGQETQYF	NA	TRBV30	TRBJ2-5	TRBD1
TGTGCCAGCAGCGGAAACAGGCTGGGCACAGATACGCAGTATTTT	CASSGNRLGTDTQYF	NA	TRBV5-4	TRBJ2-3	NA
TGCAGCGTTGTGGTGGTGATAGATACGCAGTATTTT	CSVVVVIDTQYF	once	TRBV29-1	TRBJ2-3	NA
TGTGCCAGCAGCCACCGTCTAGCGGGAAGCACAGATACGCAGTATTTT	CASSHRLAGSTDTQYF	NA	TRBV14	TRBJ2-3	TRBD2
TGTGCCAGCAGCCTCAAAACAGCTGCGGGGGGGCAGTACTTC	CASSLKTAAGGQYF	NA	TRBV28	TRBJ2-7	TRBD2
TGCAGCGTTAGGGGGACAGAGAACACTGAAGCTTTCTTT	CSVRGTENTEAFF	NA	TRBV29-1	TRBJ1-1	TRBD1
TGCGCCAGCAGCTTGGAGGTAGAGTACAATGAGCAGTTCTTC	CASSLEVEYNEQFF	NA	TRBV5-1	TRBJ2-1	NA
TGCGCCAGCAGCCTTGGCGAACCGGATATGAACACTGAAGCTTTCTTT	CASSLGEPDMNTEAFF	NA	TRBV5-1	TRBJ1-1	NA
TGTGCCAGCACAGATTCCTCCCTTCATTACAATGAGCAGTTCTTC	CASTDSSLHYNEQFF	NA	TRBV25-1	TRBJ2-1	NA
TGTGCCAGTAGTAGCGGCGGGGGCTCCTCGCAGCCCCAGCATTTT	CASSSGGGSSQPQHF	NA	TRBV19	TRBJ1-5	NA
TGCGCCAGCAGCTTAACGGGGGCCCACAATGAGCAGTTCTTC	CASSLTGAHNEQFF	NA	TRBV5-1	TRBJ2-1	NA
TGCAGCGCACCGGGACCCGGGGACACTGAAGCTTTCTTT	CSAPGPGDTEAFF	once	TRBV29-1	TRBJ1-1	NA
TGTGCCAGCAGCGTTAATAGGGTCGCCGGGGAGCTGTTTTTT	CASSVNRVAGELFF	NA	TRBV7-9	TRBJ2-2	NA
TGCGCCAGCAGCAGGGAACAGGGGCTCCCTGGGGCCAACGTCCTGACTTTC	CASSREQGLPGANVLTF	NA	TRBV4-3	TRBJ2-6	TRBD1
TGTGCCAGCAGCTTGTCTTCTGATACGCAGTATTTT	CASSLSSDTQYF	NA	TRBV5-6	TRBJ2-3	NA
TGTGCCAGCATCCCCCCGGGACAGGGCGGCGAGCAGTACTTC	CASIPPGQGGEQYF	NA	TRBV28	TRBJ2-7	TRBD1
TGTGCCAGCAGCTTAACGGACGGGATTCAGTACTTC	CASSLTDGIQYF	NA	TRBV7-3	TRBJ2-7	NA
TGTGCCAGCAGCTTGGGATGGCAGTTGAACACTGAAGCTTTCTTT	CASSLGWQLNTEAFF	NA	TRBV5-6	TRBJ1-1	NA
TGCGCCAGCAGCTTGCGTGGACCCTGGATCTCTGGGGCCAACGTCCTGACTTTC	CASSLRGPWISGANVLTF	NA	TRBV5-1	TRBJ2-6	NA
TGTGCCAGCAGCTCCCGACTAGCGGGAAATTCATACGAGCAGTACTTC	CASSSRLAGNSYEQYF	NA	TRBV7-2	TRBJ2-7	TRBD2
TGTGCCAGCAGCTTGGGCCTAGCGGGAAACACCGGGGAGCTGTTTTTT	CASSLGLAGNTGELFF	NA	TRBV5-6	TRBJ2-2	TRBD2
TGCGCCAGCAGCCCTCAGTTAGCGGGAGCAGGAGATACGCAGTATTTT	CASSPQLAGAGDTQYF	NA	TRBV10-1	TRBJ2-3	TRBD2
TGTGCCAGCAGCTTGGGGGTCAGGGGCACTGAAGCTTTCTTT	CASSLGVRGTEAFF	NA	TRBV7-3	TRBJ1-1	NA
TGTGCCAGCAGTTATCGTTTGTCAGGGAAGAACACTGAAGCTTTCTTT	CASSYRLSGKNTEAFF	few	TRBV6-6	TRBJ1-1	NA
TGTGCCAGCAGAGCCACCGGGACTAGCGGATCCTACGAGCAGTACTTC	CASRATGTSGSYEQYF	NA	TRBV6-6	TRBJ2-7	TRBD2
TGCGCCAGCAGCTTGGAATTCCAGGGGGATACGCAGTATTTT	CASSLEFQGDTQYF	NA	TRBV5-1	TRBJ2-3	NA
TGTGCCAGCAGCTTGGGGCCGACAGGGGCCCACCGAAACACCATATATTTT	CASSLGPTGAHRNTIYF	NA	TRBV5-6	TRBJ1-3	TRBD1
TGCGCCAGCAGCCCCCAGGGGGGCCAAGAGACCCAGTACTTC	CASSPQGGQETQYF	NA	TRBV5-1	TRBJ2-5	NA
TGTGCCAGCAGCTCCCGAGGCCGGGGGGCTGAAGCTTTCTTT	CASSSRGRGAEAFF	NA	TRBV11-2	TRBJ1-1	NA
TGTGCCAGCAGCGCCAGAGGCGGAGCGGTGAATGAGCAGTTCTTC	CASSARGGAVNEQFF	NA	TRBV7-9	TRBJ2-1	NA
TGTGCCATCAGTGAGTCGGCCCCCCAGCCCCAGCATTTT	CAISESAPQPQHF	NA	TRBV10-3	TRBJ1-5	NA
TGTGCCAGCAGCGAGGGTCCGAACACCGGGGAGCTGTTTTTT	CASSEGPNTGELFF	few	TRBV9	TRBJ2-2	NA
TGCGCCAGCAGCCCACGGGCCGTCGGGGAGCTCGGCACAGATACGCAGTATTTT	CASSPRAVGELGTDTQYF	NA	TRBV4-3	TRBJ2-3	NA
TGTGCCAGCAGAACGCGGGGCTCGACTGTCAGCACTGAAGCTTTCTTT	CASRTRGSTVSTEAFF	NA	TRBV5-5	TRBJ1-1	NA
TGTGCCAGCAGCTCTCGGGGCAACACTGAAGCTTTCTTT	CASSSRGNTEAFF	NA	TRBV28	TRBJ1-1	NA
TGTGCCAGCAGTGTGGGACAGTCTATCGGCTACACCTTC	CASSVGQSIGYTF	NA	TRBV25-1	TRBJ1-2	TRBD1